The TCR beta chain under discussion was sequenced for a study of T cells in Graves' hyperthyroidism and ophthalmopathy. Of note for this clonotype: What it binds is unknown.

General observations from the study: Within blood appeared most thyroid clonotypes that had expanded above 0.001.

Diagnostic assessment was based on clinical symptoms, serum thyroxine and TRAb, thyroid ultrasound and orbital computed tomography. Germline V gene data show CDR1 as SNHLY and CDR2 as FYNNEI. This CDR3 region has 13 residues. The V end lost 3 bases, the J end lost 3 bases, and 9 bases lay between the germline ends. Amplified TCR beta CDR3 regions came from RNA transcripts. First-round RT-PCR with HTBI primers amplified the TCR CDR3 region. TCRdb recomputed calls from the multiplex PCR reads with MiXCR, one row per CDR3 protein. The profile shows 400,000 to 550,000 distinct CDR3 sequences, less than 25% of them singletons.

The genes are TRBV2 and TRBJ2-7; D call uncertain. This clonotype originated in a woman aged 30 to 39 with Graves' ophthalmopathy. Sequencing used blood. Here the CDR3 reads CASSDGRDYEQYF. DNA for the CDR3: TGTGCCAGCAGTGACGGTAGGGACTACGAGCAGTACTTC.